These 11 T cell receptor beta chains originate from one sample sequenced in a study of blood T cell repertoires in COVID-19. The assay was immunoSEQ multiplex PCR, and TCRdb's table has in-frame clones only and misses some. Here the sample spans 35,000 to 45,000 clones, 88% being singletons. The sequencing sample was made of peripheral blood. All receptors derive from a human donor in a cohort sampled during active COVID-19.

The chain has TRBV19 and TRBJ1-2, with 8 bases identical to TRBD1. Germline V gene data show CDR1 as LNHDA and CDR2 as SQIVND (reference sequence). The CDR3 length is 14 residues. The ends lost 4 bases at V and 5 bases at J; junction bases unmatched: 6. In DNA, the CDR3 is TGTGCCAGTAGTACAGGGGGCGCTTCATATGGCTACACCTTC. Translating gives CASSTGGASYGYTF.

This clone has a single count. The chain links TRBV10-1 to TRBJ1-1; 7 nucleotides match TRBD1. CDR1 WNHNN and CDR2 SYGVQD come from the germline V gene (reference sequence). The CDR3 sequence is 12 residues long. Unmatched junction bases numbered 3, after V lost 6 bases and J lost 5 bases. CDR3 sequence: CASSAGGTEAFF. In DNA, the CDR3 is TGCGCCAGCAGCGCAGGGGGGACTGAAGCTTTCTTT.

This clone was picked up one time. V is TRBV9 and J is TRBJ1-2; weak D call: TRBD1 (5 bases). CDR1 is SGDLS, CDR2 YYNGEE, per germline. This CDR3 has 13 amino acids. V lost 6 bases to trimming and J lost 7 bases, with 16 bases between them. CDR3 in DNA: TGTGCCAGCACCCCTGGGGGGGGTGGTGGCTACACCTTC. This encodes CASTPGGGGGYTF.

The rearrangement joins TRBV19 to TRBJ2-2; a weak D match, TRBD1 (5 bases). Germline V CDR1 and CDR2: LNHDA, SQIVND (reference sequence). The CDR3 runs to 16 residues. Trimming left V 0 bases short and J 1 base short, with 9 bases between. The CDR3 is CASSIDRQLNTGELFF. Here the CDR3 DNA reads TGTGCCAGTAGTATAGATCGACAGCTGAACACCGGGGAGCTGTTTTTT.

V and J are TRBV19 and TRBJ1-5; D gene unclear. Germline CDR1 LNHDA, CDR2 SQIVND (reference sequence). Deletions cut 3 bases from V and 6 bases from J, with 9 bases between. CDR3 length equals 13 residues. In nucleotides, the CDR3 is TGTGCCAGTAGTATGTTCGATAGTCAGCCCCAGCATTTT. It codes for CASSMFDSQPQHF.

The chain couples TRBV9 to TRBJ2-7, with 7 positions matching TRBD2. Looked up from germline, CDR1 is SGDLS and CDR2 is YYNGEE. This CDR3 contains 14 residues. The trim removed 1 base at V and 2 bases at J, leaving 3 bases unmatched. CDR3 sequence: CASSVHGGTYEQYF. DNA of the CDR3: TGTGCCAGCAGCGTACACGGGGGGACCTACGAGCAGTACTTC.

The chain recombines TRBV3-1 (or the pseudogene TRBV3-2) with TRBJ2-7; TRBD2 matches at 12 bases. The V segment lost 4 bases and the J segment 5 bases; nucleotides outside the gene matches: 12. CDR3 size: 17 residues. CDR1 is LGHDT and CDR2 is YNNKEL in the germline V gene (reference sequence). The CDR3 reads CASSPYLAGGPSHEQYF. As DNA, the CDR3 is TGTGCCAGCAGCCCCTACCTAGCGGGGGGGCCTTCCCACGAGCAGTACTTC.

V is TRBV19 and J is TRBJ2-1; weak D call: TRBD1 (6 bases). V was trimmed by 5 bases and J by 0 bases, leaving 14 bases between them. Germline V lookup: CDR1 LNHDA, CDR2 SQIVND (reference sequence). The CDR3 sequence is 16 residues long. The CDR3 is CASSPTGGRSYNEQFF. CDR3 bases: TGTGCCAGTAGTCCGACAGGAGGCCGCTCCTACAATGAGCAGTTCTTC.

V usage is TRBV4-1 and J usage is TRBJ2-7, with a possible D match to TRBD1 (5 bases). V lost 1 base, J lost 1 base, and 14 bases lay in between. The CDR3 totals 16 residues. CDR1 and CDR2 from the germline V gene are MGHRA and YSYEKL. CDR3 in DNA: TGCGCCAGCAGCCAAGTAATGACAGTAACTTCCTACGAGCAGTACTTC. Amino acids: CASSQVMTVTSYEQYF.

This clone turned up a few times. This chain connects TRBV18 to TRBJ1-5; D ambiguous. There are 13 residues in the CDR3. V was pared by 3 bases and J by 4 bases, with 7 bases between. Germline V CDR1 and CDR2: KGHSH, LQKENI. The CDR3 spells CASSPTENQPQHF. The CDR3 DNA follows: TGTGCCAGCTCACCGACGGAGAATCAGCCCCAGCATTTT.

The V call is TRBV3-1 (or the pseudogene TRBV3-2), the J call TRBJ1-3; D may be TRBD1 (6 bases). V lost 5 bases to trimming and J lost 0 bases, with 14 bases between them. CDR1 is LGHDT, CDR2 YNNKEL, per germline (reference sequence). The CDR3 loop spans 16 amino acids. The CDR3 loop is CASSSRDTYSGNTIYF. CDR3 bases: TGTGCCAGCAGCAGCCGGGACACCTACTCTGGAAACACCATATATTTT.